The rows below give T cell receptor beta chains drawn from one sample of a study of early T cells in non-severe SARS-CoV-2 infection. TCRdb recomputed calls from the 5' RACE reads with MiXCR, one row per CDR3 protein. This table has roughly 93,000 distinct CDR3 sequences, roughly 14% appearing once. The specimen sequenced was whole blood. These receptors originate from an adult who was a healthcare worker with PCR-confirmed SARS-CoV-2 infection or an uninfected control (not recorded which). The CDR3 runs from the conserved cysteine through the conserved F or W. Fields, in order: CDR3 length, clone size, J gene, V gene, D gene, CDR3 DNA, CDR3 protein. The D gene is left open where the match is weak. The size entry is marked missing in some rows and otherwise reads once, few, many or a size class.

len: 12; abundance: few; j_gene: TRBJ2-5; v_gene: TRBV24-1; d_gene: -; CDR3nt: TGTGCCACCAGTGAACCGGGAGAGACCCAGTACTTC; CDR3aa: CATSEPGETQYF
len: 15; abundance: many; j_gene: TRBJ1-5; v_gene: TRBV5-1; d_gene: -; CDR3nt: TGCGCCAGCAGCTTGGGACAGTTTAGCAATCAGCCCCAGCATTTT; CDR3aa: CASSLGQFSNQPQHF
len: 14; abundance: -; j_gene: TRBJ1-1; v_gene: TRBV5-1; d_gene: -; CDR3nt: TGCGCCAGCAGCCCCCATCCTTTGAACACTGAAGCTTTCTTT; CDR3aa: CASSPHPLNTEAFF
len: 14; abundance: -; j_gene: TRBJ2-5; v_gene: TRBV19; d_gene: -; CDR3nt: TGTGCCAGTAGTATGGGGGGAATCCAAGAGACCCAGTACTTC; CDR3aa: CASSMGGIQETQYF
len: 14; abundance: -; j_gene: TRBJ2-5; v_gene: TRBV7-2; d_gene: TRBD1; CDR3nt: TGTGCCAGCAGCAAGGGACAGAATAAAGAGACCCAGTACTTC; CDR3aa: CASSKGQNKETQYF
len: 13; abundance: -; j_gene: TRBJ1-2; v_gene: TRBV6-2/TRBV6-3; d_gene: -; CDR3nt: TGTGCCAGCAGTCCGGGATTTTCACTAGGCTACACCTTC; CDR3aa: CASSPGFSLGYTF
len: 16; abundance: few; j_gene: TRBJ2-5; v_gene: TRBV9; d_gene: -; CDR3nt: TGTGCCAGCAGCGAAACCGCATGGGCAGATCAAGAGACCCAGTACTTC; CDR3aa: CASSETAWADQETQYF
len: 16; abundance: -; j_gene: TRBJ1-1; v_gene: TRBV7-8; d_gene: -; CDR3nt: TGTGCCAGTGACGTGGATTACGGACAGTCGAACACTGAAGCTTTCTTT; CDR3aa: CASDVDYGQSNTEAFF
len: 13; abundance: few; j_gene: TRBJ1-1; v_gene: TRBV10-1; d_gene: -; CDR3nt: TGCGCCAGCAGTATGTCAGAGAACACTGAAGCTTTCTTT; CDR3aa: CASSMSENTEAFF
len: 15; abundance: once; j_gene: TRBJ1-1; v_gene: TRBV4-1; d_gene: TRBD1; CDR3nt: TGCGCCAGCAGCCCAGGACAGGGGCCGAACACTGAAGCTTTCTTT; CDR3aa: CASSPGQGPNTEAFF
len: 14; abundance: few; j_gene: TRBJ2-3; v_gene: TRBV2; d_gene: -; CDR3nt: TGTGCCAGCAGTGTATTTAGGAGCACAGATACGCAGTATTTT; CDR3aa: CASSVFRSTDTQYF
len: 12; abundance: few; j_gene: TRBJ2-1; v_gene: TRBV24-1; d_gene: -; CDR3nt: TGTGCCACCTCCCCCGGGGAAGGTGAGCAGTTCTTC; CDR3aa: CATSPGEGEQFF
len: 13; abundance: -; j_gene: TRBJ2-3; v_gene: TRBV5-5; d_gene: -; CDR3nt: TGTGCCAGCAGCTTGAGTAGGACAGATACGCAGTATTTT; CDR3aa: CASSLSRTDTQYF
len: 13; abundance: few; j_gene: TRBJ2-1; v_gene: TRBV7-2; d_gene: -; CDR3nt: TGTGCCAGCAGCTCGACACTGAACAATGAGCAGTTCTTC; CDR3aa: CASSSTLNNEQFF
len: 18; abundance: many; j_gene: TRBJ2-6; v_gene: TRBV19; d_gene: -; CDR3nt: TGTGCCAGTAGCCAACCCCCCCAAAGGGTCTTCGGGGCCAACGTCCTGACTTTC; CDR3aa: CASSQPPQRVFGANVLTF
len: 16; abundance: few; j_gene: TRBJ2-2; v_gene: TRBV15; d_gene: -; CDR3nt: TGTGCCACCAGCAGAGATATCTTAGGGAACACCGGGGAGCTGTTTTTT; CDR3aa: CATSRDILGNTGELFF
len: 15; abundance: few; j_gene: TRBJ2-2; v_gene: TRBV12-3/TRBV12-4; d_gene: -; CDR3nt: TGTGCCAGCAGTGGAACAGGGAAATCCACCGGGGAGCTGTTTTTT; CDR3aa: CASSGTGKSTGELFF
len: 15; abundance: -; j_gene: TRBJ2-1; v_gene: TRBV12-3/TRBV12-4; d_gene: -; CDR3nt: TGTGCCAGCACCTCCACGGGACCCTCCTACAATGAGCAGTTCTTC; CDR3aa: CASTSTGPSYNEQFF
len: 13; abundance: -; j_gene: TRBJ1-2; v_gene: TRBV15; d_gene: -; CDR3nt: TGTGCCACCAGCAGAGAAATAGAGAATGGCTACACCTTC; CDR3aa: CATSREIENGYTF
len: 15; abundance: few; j_gene: TRBJ2-5; v_gene: TRBV5-5; d_gene: -; CDR3nt: TGTGCCAGCAGCTTGGCGGGGGGCCCCCAAGAGACCCAGTACTTC; CDR3aa: CASSLAGGPQETQYF
len: 15; abundance: -; j_gene: TRBJ2-2; v_gene: TRBV5-5; d_gene: -; CDR3nt: TGTGCCAGCAGCTCCTCCGGGACAACCACCGGGGAGCTGTTTTTT; CDR3aa: CASSSSGTTTGELFF
len: 16; abundance: many; j_gene: TRBJ2-5; v_gene: TRBV5-4; d_gene: TRBD1; CDR3nt: TGTGCCAGCAGCCGATCGGCAGGGGGTAGTGAGGAGACCCAGTACTTC; CDR3aa: CASSRSAGGSEETQYF
len: 16; abundance: many; j_gene: TRBJ1-4; v_gene: TRBV12-2; d_gene: -; CDR3nt: TGTGCAAGTCGCTTAGTCTCGGGTCTATTCGATGAAAAACTGTTTTTT; CDR3aa: CASRLVSGLFDEKLFF
len: 14; abundance: many; j_gene: TRBJ1-2; v_gene: TRBV10-2; d_gene: TRBD1; CDR3nt: TGCGCCAGCAGTGGGGCCAGGGGGCGCGGAGGCTACACCTTC; CDR3aa: CASSGARGRGGYTF
len: 13; abundance: -; j_gene: TRBJ1-1; v_gene: TRBV29-1; d_gene: TRBD1; CDR3nt: TGCAGCGCCCCCGGGACAGGGGGCGTTGAAGCTTTCTTT; CDR3aa: CSAPGTGGVEAFF
len: 16; abundance: -; j_gene: TRBJ1-1; v_gene: TRBV7-9; d_gene: TRBD1; CDR3nt: TGTGCCAGCAGCTCTCTTCAAACAGGGGGGAGGACTGAAGCTTTCTTT; CDR3aa: CASSSLQTGGRTEAFF
len: 14; abundance: few; j_gene: TRBJ1-2; v_gene: TRBV27; d_gene: TRBD1; CDR3nt: TGTGCCAGCAGGGGACAGACGACCAACTATGGCTACACCTTC; CDR3aa: CASRGQTTNYGYTF
len: 12; abundance: few; j_gene: TRBJ1-4; v_gene: TRBV29-1; d_gene: -; CDR3nt: TGCAGCGTTGAAGATGAGTCAAGACGGGTGTTTTTT; CDR3aa: CSVEDESRRVFF
len: 15; abundance: many; j_gene: TRBJ1-1; v_gene: TRBV20-1; d_gene: -; CDR3nt: TGCAGTCTATACCCCATTGGGCAGGGAAACACTGAAGCTTTCTTT; CDR3aa: CSLYPIGQGNTEAFF
len: 14; abundance: many; j_gene: TRBJ2-5; v_gene: TRBV6-5; d_gene: -; CDR3nt: TGTGCCAGCAGTTACTTTTCGGGGATCGAGACCCAGTACTTC; CDR3aa: CASSYFSGIETQYF
len: 13; abundance: few; j_gene: TRBJ1-5; v_gene: TRBV19; d_gene: -; CDR3nt: TGTGCCAGTAGTATAGGTAGAGATCAGCCCCAGCATTTT; CDR3aa: CASSIGRDQPQHF
len: 16; abundance: few; j_gene: TRBJ1-5; v_gene: TRBV6-4; d_gene: TRBD1; CDR3nt: TGTGCCAGCAGGGAGTGGACAGGGGGCTGCAATCAGCCCCAGCATTTT; CDR3aa: CASREWTGGCNQPQHF
len: 17; abundance: -; j_gene: TRBJ2-4; v_gene: TRBV15; d_gene: -; CDR3nt: TGTGCCACCAGCAGAGATTCTTTTACCTTAGCCAAAAACATTCAGTACTTC; CDR3aa: CATSRDSFTLAKNIQYF
len: 15; abundance: -; j_gene: TRBJ1-2; v_gene: TRBV2; d_gene: -; CDR3nt: TGTGCCAGCACCCTACGGGACACACCAAACTATGGCTACACCTTC; CDR3aa: CASTLRDTPNYGYTF
len: 15; abundance: -; j_gene: TRBJ1-2; v_gene: TRBV4-1; d_gene: -; CDR3nt: TGCGCCAGCAGCCTTTACAGGGAGAGCGGCTATGGCTACACCTTC; CDR3aa: CASSLYRESGYGYTF
len: 16; abundance: few; j_gene: TRBJ1-6; v_gene: TRBV3-1; d_gene: -; CDR3nt: TGTGCCAGCAGCCAAGTTTCAGGGGATAGTCAATCACCCCTCCACTTT; CDR3aa: CASSQVSGDSQSPLHF
len: 15; abundance: -; j_gene: TRBJ2-2; v_gene: TRBV7-2; d_gene: TRBD1; CDR3nt: TGTGCCAGCAGCCAAACAGGGGTGAACACCGGGGAGCTGTTTTTT; CDR3aa: CASSQTGVNTGELFF
len: 13; abundance: -; j_gene: TRBJ2-3; v_gene: TRBV7-9; d_gene: -; CDR3nt: TGTGCCAGCAGCCGCGTGGATGGAGATACGCAGTATTTT; CDR3aa: CASSRVDGDTQYF
len: 14; abundance: -; j_gene: TRBJ2-1; v_gene: TRBV5-1; d_gene: TRBD2; CDR3nt: TGCGCCAGCAGCTTGGAGGCGGGGGTCAATGAGCAGTTCTTC; CDR3aa: CASSLEAGVNEQFF
len: 15; abundance: few; j_gene: TRBJ1-6; v_gene: TRBV3-1; d_gene: -; CDR3nt: TGTGCCAGCAGCCAAGTGGGGGACCCGAATTCACCCCTCCACTTT; CDR3aa: CASSQVGDPNSPLHF
len: 13; abundance: few; j_gene: TRBJ2-5; v_gene: TRBV2; d_gene: -; CDR3nt: TGTGCCAGCACGGCTAGAGCAGGAGAGACCCAGTACTTC; CDR3aa: CASTARAGETQYF
len: 15; abundance: -; j_gene: TRBJ2-4; v_gene: TRBV13; d_gene: -; CDR3nt: TGTGCCAGCAGCTTGGGGTTGCAGGGCAAAAACATTCAGTACTTC; CDR3aa: CASSLGLQGKNIQYF
len: 13; abundance: many; j_gene: TRBJ2-5; v_gene: TRBV7-3; d_gene: -; CDR3nt: TGTGCCAGCAGCGCCGCCGTCGGGGAGACCCAGTACTTC; CDR3aa: CASSAAVGETQYF
len: 15; abundance: few; j_gene: TRBJ2-5; v_gene: TRBV5-1; d_gene: -; CDR3nt: TGCGCCAGCAGCTCCGGTGGGCAGAAAAAAGAGACCCAGTACTTC; CDR3aa: CASSSGGQKKETQYF
len: 16; abundance: many; j_gene: TRBJ2-6; v_gene: TRBV7-3; d_gene: -; CDR3nt: TGTGCCAGCAGCTTCTCAGGCCCGGTTGGGGCCAACGTCCTGACTTTC; CDR3aa: CASSFSGPVGANVLTF
len: 14; abundance: few; j_gene: TRBJ1-6; v_gene: TRBV12-3/TRBV12-4; d_gene: -; CDR3nt: TGTGCCGCTTCGGGAGAGGCCTATAATTCACCCCTCCACTTT; CDR3aa: CAASGEAYNSPLHF
len: 17; abundance: few; j_gene: TRBJ2-4; v_gene: TRBV4-1; d_gene: -; CDR3nt: TGCGCCAGCAGCCAAGCCCGGACGCAGATAGCCAAAAACATTCAGTACTTC; CDR3aa: CASSQARTQIAKNIQYF
len: 17; abundance: few; j_gene: TRBJ2-6; v_gene: TRBV7-3; d_gene: -; CDR3nt: TGTGCCAGCAGCTCGGGACTGTTAATATCTGGGGCCAACGTCCTGACTTTC; CDR3aa: CASSSGLLISGANVLTF
len: 15; abundance: few; j_gene: TRBJ2-2; v_gene: TRBV20-1; d_gene: -; CDR3nt: TGCAGTGCCCCGGACGAGGGCCTGAACACCGGGGAGCTGTTTTTT; CDR3aa: CSAPDEGLNTGELFF
len: 16; abundance: many; j_gene: TRBJ1-5; v_gene: TRBV6-4; d_gene: -; CDR3nt: TGTGCCAGCCTTCGACAGGTCCCGGCGGAAAATCAGCCCCAGCATTTT; CDR3aa: CASLRQVPAENQPQHF
len: 15; abundance: few; j_gene: TRBJ1-5; v_gene: TRBV10-2; d_gene: TRBD1; CDR3nt: TGCGCCAGCAGTGAGGGGACAGGGACTGTCCAGCCCCAGCATTTT; CDR3aa: CASSEGTGTVQPQHF
len: 13; abundance: few; j_gene: TRBJ1-5; v_gene: TRBV6-2/TRBV6-3; d_gene: -; CDR3nt: TGTGCCAGCAGCTCCGGATTCAATCAGCCCCAGCATTTT; CDR3aa: CASSSGFNQPQHF